This T cell receptor beta chain derives from a study of T cell repertoires in cytomegalovirus infection. TCRdb reanalysed the reads using MiXCR and keeps one entry per CDR3 protein. The data show 49,000 or so distinct CDR3 sequences, roughly 19% seen once. Whole-study findings and limits: Dominant in the ex vivo response were TCR beta clonotypes restricted by HLA-C and specific for CMV.

The V gene's germline CDR1 is SGDLS and CDR2 YYNGEE. The CDR3 length is 14 residues. The V and J ends lost 0 bases and 8 bases, in that order; junction bases with no gene match: 6. This clonotype was seen many times. What it binds is not known. The TCR originated in a human donor in good health (CMV status not recorded). Some clones in this sample may be carry-over from other donors' samples. V is TRBV9 and J is TRBJ1-2; TRBD1 aligns across 8 bases. The sample consisted of CD8+ T cells from cultured PBMCs, taken from culture after CMV antigen stimulation. The CDR3 protein is CASSVAGQGNGYTF. CDR3 DNA: TGTGCCAGCAGCGTAGCTGGACAGGGTAACGGCTACACCTTC.